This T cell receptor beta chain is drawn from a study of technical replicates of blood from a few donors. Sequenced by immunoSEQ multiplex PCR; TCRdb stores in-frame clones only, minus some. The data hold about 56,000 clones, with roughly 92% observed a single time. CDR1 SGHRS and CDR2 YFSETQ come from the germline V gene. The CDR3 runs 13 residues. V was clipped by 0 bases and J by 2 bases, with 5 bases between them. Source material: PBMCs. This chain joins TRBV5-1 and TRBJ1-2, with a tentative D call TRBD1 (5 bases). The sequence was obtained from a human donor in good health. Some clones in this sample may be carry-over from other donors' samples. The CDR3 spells CASSLGGNYGYTF. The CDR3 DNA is TGCGCCAGCAGCTTGGGGGGCAACTATGGCTACACCTTC.